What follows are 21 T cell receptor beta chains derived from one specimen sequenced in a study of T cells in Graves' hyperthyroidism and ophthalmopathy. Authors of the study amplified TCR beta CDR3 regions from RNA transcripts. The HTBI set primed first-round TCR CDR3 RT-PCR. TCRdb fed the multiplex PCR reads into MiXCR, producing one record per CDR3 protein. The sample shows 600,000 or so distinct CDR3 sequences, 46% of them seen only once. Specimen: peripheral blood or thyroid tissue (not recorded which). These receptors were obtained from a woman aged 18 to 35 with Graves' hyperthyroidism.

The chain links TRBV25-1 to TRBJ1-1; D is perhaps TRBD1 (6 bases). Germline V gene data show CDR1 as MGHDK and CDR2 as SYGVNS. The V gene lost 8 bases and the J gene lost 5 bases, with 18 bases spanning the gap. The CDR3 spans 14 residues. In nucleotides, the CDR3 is TGTGCCAGCTCACCCTGGACAGACACGACTGAAGCTTTCTTT. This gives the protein CASSPWTDTTEAFF.

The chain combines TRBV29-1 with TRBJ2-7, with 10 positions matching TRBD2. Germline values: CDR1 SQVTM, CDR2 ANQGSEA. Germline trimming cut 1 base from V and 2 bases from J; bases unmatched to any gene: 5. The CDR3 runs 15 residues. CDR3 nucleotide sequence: TGCAGCGTTGAAGCTTCCACTAGCGGGACCTACGAGCAGTACTTC. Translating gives CSVEASTSGTYEQYF.

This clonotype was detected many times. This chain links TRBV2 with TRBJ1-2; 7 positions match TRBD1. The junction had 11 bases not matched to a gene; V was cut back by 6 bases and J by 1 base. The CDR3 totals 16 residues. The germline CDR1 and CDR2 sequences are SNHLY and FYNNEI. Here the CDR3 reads CASSADRERDNYGYTF. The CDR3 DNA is TGTGCCAGCAGCGCTGACAGGGAACGCGATAACTATGGCTACACCTTC. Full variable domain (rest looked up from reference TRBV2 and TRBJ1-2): EPEVTQTPSHQVTQMGQEVILRCVPISNHLYFYWYRQILGQKVEFLVSFYNNEISEKSEIFDDQFSVERPDGSNFTLKIRSTKLEDSAMYFCASSADRERDNYGYTFGSGTRLTVV.

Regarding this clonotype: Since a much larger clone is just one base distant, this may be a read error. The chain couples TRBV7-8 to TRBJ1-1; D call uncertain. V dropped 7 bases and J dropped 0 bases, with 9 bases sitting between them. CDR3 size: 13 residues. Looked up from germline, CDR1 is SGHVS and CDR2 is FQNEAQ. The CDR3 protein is CASTPRVNTEAFF. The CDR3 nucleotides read TGTGCCAGCACCCCGAGGGTGAACACTGAAGCTTTCTTT.

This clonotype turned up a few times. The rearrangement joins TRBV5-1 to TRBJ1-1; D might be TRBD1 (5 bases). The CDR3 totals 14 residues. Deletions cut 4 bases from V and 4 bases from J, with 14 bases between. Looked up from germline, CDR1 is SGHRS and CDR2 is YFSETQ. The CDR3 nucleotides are TGCGCCAGCAGCCCGGGGACCATGGGCACTGAAGCTTTCTTT. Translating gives CASSPGTMGTEAFF.

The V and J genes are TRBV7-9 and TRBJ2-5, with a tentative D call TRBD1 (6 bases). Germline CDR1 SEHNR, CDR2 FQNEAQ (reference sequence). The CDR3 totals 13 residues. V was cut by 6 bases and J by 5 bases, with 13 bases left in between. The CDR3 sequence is CASRKGGWETQYF. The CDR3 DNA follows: TGTGCCAGCAGAAAAGGGGGTTGGGAGACCCAGTACTTC.

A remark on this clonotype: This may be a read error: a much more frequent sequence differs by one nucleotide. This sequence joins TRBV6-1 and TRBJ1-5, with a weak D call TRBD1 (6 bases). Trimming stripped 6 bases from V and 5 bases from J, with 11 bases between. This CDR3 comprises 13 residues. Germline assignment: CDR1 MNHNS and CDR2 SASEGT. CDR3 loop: CASSQGTDQPQHF. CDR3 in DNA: TGTGCCAGCAGCCAGGGGACGGATCAGCCCCAGCATTTT.

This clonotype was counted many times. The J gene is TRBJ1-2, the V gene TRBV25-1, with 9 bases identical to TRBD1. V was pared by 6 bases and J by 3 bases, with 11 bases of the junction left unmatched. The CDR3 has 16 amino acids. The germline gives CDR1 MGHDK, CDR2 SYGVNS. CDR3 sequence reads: CASSSDRGWRDYGYTF. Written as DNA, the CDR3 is TGTGCCAGCAGCTCGGACAGGGGTTGGAGAGACTATGGCTACACCTTC.

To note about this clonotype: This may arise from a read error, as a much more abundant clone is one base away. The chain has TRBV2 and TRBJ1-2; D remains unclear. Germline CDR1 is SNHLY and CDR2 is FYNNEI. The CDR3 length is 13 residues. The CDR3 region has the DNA TGTGCCGGCAGTGTAGACGGTGGCATGGGCTTTACCTTC. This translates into CAGSVDGGMGFTF.

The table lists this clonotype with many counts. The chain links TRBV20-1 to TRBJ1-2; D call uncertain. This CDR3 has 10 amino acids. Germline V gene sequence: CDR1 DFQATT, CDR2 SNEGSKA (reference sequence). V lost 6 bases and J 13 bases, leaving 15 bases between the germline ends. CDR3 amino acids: CSAQGGRRTF. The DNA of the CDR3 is TGCAGTGCCCAAGGAGGCCGTCGCACCTTC.

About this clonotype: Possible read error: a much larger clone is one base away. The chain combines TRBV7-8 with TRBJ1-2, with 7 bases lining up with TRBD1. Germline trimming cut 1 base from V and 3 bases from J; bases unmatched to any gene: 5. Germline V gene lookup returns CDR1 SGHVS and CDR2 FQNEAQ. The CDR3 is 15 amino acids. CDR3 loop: CASSLEGQPYYGYTF. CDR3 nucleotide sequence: TGTGCCAGCAGCTTAGAGGGACAGCCCTACTATGGCTACACCTTC.

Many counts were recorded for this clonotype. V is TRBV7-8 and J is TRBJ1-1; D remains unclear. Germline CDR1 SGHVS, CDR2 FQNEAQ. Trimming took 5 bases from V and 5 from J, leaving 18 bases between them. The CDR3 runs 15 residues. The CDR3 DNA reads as TGTGCCAGCAGCCCCCCGTCGGCTGGGTTGACTGAAGCTTTCTTT. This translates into CASSPPSAGLTEAFF.

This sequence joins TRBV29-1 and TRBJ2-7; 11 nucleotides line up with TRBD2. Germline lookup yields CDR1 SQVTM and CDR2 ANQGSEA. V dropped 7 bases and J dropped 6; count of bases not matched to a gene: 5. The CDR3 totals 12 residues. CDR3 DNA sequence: TGCAGCGGACTAGCGGGATGGGGCGAGCAGTACTTC. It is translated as CSGLAGWGEQYF.

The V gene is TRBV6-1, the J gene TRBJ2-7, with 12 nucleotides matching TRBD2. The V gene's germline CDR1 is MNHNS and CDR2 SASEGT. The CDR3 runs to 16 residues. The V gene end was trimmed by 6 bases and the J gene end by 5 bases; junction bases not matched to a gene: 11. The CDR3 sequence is CASRGSRSSGRDEQYF. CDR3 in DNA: TGTGCCAGCAGAGGCAGCCGTTCTAGCGGGAGGGACGAGCAGTACTTC.

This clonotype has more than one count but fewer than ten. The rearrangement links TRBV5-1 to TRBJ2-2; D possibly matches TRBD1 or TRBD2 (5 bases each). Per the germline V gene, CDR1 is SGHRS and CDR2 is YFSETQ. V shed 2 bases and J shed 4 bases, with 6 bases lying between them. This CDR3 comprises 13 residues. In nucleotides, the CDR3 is TGCGCCAGCAGCTTCGGGACCACCGGGGAGCTGTTTTTT. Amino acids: CASSFGTTGELFF.

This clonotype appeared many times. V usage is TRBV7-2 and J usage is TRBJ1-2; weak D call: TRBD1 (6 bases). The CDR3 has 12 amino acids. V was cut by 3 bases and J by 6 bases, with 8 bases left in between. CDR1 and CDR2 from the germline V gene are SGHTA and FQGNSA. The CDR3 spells CASSFNRDGYTF. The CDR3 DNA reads TGTGCCAGCAGCTTTAACAGGGATGGCTACACCTTC.

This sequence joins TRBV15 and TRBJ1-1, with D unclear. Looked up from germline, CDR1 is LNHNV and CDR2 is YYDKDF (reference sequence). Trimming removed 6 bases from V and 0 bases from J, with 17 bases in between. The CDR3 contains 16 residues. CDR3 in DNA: TGTGCCACCAGACCGGAGGGCCTTATTATGAACACTGAAGCTTTCTTT. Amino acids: CATRPEGLIMNTEAFF.

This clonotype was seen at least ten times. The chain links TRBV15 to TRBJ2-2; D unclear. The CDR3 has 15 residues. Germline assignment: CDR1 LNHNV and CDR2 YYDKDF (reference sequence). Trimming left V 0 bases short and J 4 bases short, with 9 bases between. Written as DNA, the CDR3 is TGTGCCACCAGCAGAGATCACATGATCACCGGGGAGCTGTTTTTT. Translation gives CATSRDHMITGELFF.

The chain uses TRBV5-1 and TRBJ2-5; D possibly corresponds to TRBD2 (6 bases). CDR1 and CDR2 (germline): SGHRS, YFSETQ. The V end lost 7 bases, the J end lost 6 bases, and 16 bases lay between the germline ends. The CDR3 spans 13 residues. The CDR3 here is CASAPPGVKTQYF. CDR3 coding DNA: TGCGCCAGCGCCCCTCCGGGAGTTAAGACCCAGTACTTC.

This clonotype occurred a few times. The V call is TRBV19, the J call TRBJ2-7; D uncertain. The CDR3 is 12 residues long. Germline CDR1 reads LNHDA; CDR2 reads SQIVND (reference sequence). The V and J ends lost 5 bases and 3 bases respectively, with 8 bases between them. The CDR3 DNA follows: TGTGCCAGTAGTTCAACTTACTACGAGCAGTACTTC. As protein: CASSSTYYEQYF.

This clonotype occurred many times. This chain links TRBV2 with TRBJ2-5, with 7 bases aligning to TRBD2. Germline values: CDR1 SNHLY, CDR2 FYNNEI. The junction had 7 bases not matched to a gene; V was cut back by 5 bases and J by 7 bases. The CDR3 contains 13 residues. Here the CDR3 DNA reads TGTGCCAGCAGTCCGCAGACTAGCAGGACCCAGTACTTC. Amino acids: CASSPQTSRTQYF.